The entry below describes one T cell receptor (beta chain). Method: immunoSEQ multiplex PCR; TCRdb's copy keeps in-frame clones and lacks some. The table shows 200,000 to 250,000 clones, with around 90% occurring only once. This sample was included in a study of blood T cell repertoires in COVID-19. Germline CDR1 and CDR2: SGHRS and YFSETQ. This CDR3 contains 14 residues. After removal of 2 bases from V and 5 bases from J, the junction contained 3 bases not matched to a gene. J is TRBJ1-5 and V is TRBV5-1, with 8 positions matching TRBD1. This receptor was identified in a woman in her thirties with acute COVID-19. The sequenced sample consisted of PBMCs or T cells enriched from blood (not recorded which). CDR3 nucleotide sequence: TGCGCCAGCAGCTTAACAGGGGGTGATCAGCCCCAGCATTTT. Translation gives CASSLTGGDQPQHF.